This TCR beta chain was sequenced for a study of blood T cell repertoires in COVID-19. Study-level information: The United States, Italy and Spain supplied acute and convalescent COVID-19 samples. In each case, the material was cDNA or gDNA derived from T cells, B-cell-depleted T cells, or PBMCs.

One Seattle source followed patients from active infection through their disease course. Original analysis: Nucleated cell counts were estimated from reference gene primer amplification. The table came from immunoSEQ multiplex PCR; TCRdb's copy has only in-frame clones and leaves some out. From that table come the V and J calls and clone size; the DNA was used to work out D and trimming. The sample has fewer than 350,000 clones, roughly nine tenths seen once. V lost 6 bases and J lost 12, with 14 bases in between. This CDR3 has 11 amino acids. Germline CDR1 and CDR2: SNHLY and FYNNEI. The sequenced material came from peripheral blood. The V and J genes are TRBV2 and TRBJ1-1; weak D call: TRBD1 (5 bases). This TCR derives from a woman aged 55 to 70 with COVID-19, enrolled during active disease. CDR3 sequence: CASRVQVRTFF. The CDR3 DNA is TGTGCCAGCAGGGTACAGGTTCGGACTTTCTTT.